In its sample, the clone carrying this T cell receptor (beta chain) was seen many times. Combining iRepertoire HTBI primers with Arm-PCR of CDR3 regions, the authors built TCR beta libraries. TCRdb re-called the multiplex PCR reads through MiXCR, storing one row per CDR3 protein. The table has about 660,000 distinct CDR3 sequences, about 32% seen once. This sample's time point: persistent/refractory GD, antithyroid drugs over 5 years with positive TRAb. Scientists built the TCR library using RNA that was extracted from PBMCs. The data derive from a study of regulatory T cells in long-lasting Graves disease. The CDR3 length is 11 residues. Trimming cost V 6 bases and J 0 bases, with 2 bases left between them. Germline lookup yields CDR1 SGHAT and CDR2 FQNNGV.

The source was peripheral blood mononuclear cells (PBMCs), collected when the disease was refractory, from a patient treated with antithyroid drugs. This TCR derives from a female donor with Graves disease. J is TRBJ2-5 and V is TRBV11-2; D gene unclear. This CDR3 reads CASSHQETQYF. The CDR3 DNA follows: TGTGCCAGCAGTCACCAAGAGACCCAGTACTTC.